The rows below give T cell receptor beta chains drawn from one sample of a study of cytomegalovirus exposure and HLA in healthy donors. The protocol was immunoSEQ multiplex PCR, while the TCRdb copy is restricted to in-frame clones and leaves out a portion. The data show about 180,000 clones, with 77% seen just once and 3.5% to 4.5% held by the top ten. What was sequenced was PBMCs. These receptors were taken from a woman aged 55-69 years in good health and CMV-seropositive. The conserved cysteine and the conserved F or W are not part of the CDR3 here. The D gene is left open where the match is weak. Clone size is not always given. Where it is, it says once, few, many or a class for expanded clones.

D: NA
V: TRBV6-5
size: few
CDR3: ASSYSPDTNTEAF

D: TRBD1
V: TRBV6-1
size: NA
CDR3: ASTLGQGSGEAF

D: TRBD2
V: TRBV19
size: NA
CDR3: ASSIDSSGGINTDTQY

D: NA
V: TRBV19
size: NA
CDR3: ASNNRKETQY

D: TRBD1
V: TRBV9
size: NA
CDR3: ASSVGTGGIGELF

D: TRBD2
V: TRBV5-1
size: NA
CDR3: ASRDRLAGGGSSYEQY

D: TRBD1
V: TRBV5-1
size: NA
CDR3: ASSTETGMNTGELF

D: TRBD2
V: TRBV4-1
size: once
CDR3: ASSQRLAGGYNEQF

D: TRBD1
V: TRBV2
size: NA
CDR3: ASRPGQGSLGANVLT

D: NA
V: TRBV18
size: NA
CDR3: ASSSGANYGYT

D: TRBD1
V: TRBV28
size: NA
CDR3: ASSFGTVSNQPQH

D: NA
V: TRBV5-1
size: NA
CDR3: ASRVGPQNTGELF

D: NA
V: TRBV5-1
size: NA
CDR3: ASRPEGHLNTGELF

D: NA
V: TRBV6-1
size: NA
CDR3: ASLPLAAPYNEQF

D: TRBD1
V: TRBV2
size: NA
CDR3: ASSKDRGGSYYGYT

D: TRBD2
V: TRBV7-8
size: NA
CDR3: ASSLAPGLSSYNEQF

D: NA
V: TRBV27
size: NA
CDR3: ASSFSSRDINQPQH

D: TRBD2
V: TRBV9
size: few
CDR3: ASSTGLTTNGELF

D: NA
V: TRBV28
size: NA
CDR3: ASQGTQETQY

D: TRBD1
V: TRBV10-3
size: NA
CDR3: AISLTATGGANSPLH

D: NA
V: TRBV5-8
size: NA
CDR3: ASSLGAGARDEKLF

D: TRBD1
V: TRBV15
size: NA
CDR3: ATSPTPGQGMETQY

D: TRBD1
V: TRBV6-5
size: NA
CDR3: ASRGQGYTGELF

D: TRBD1
V: TRBV28
size: NA
CDR3: ASLGTGLSYEQY